These T cell receptor beta chains were read from a single sample in a study of blood T cell repertoires in COVID-19. Profiling relied on immunoSEQ multiplex PCR, and the TCRdb table lists in-frame clones only, not all of them. This sample has approximately 65,000 clones; 90% occur once, and the top ten carry over 4%. Sample: peripheral blood. Source of these receptors: a woman between 18 and 30 years old with acute or convalescent COVID-19. CDR3s include the opening cysteine and the closing phenylalanine or tryptophan. D genes are given only for firm matches. Expanded clones get a size class; other rows say once, few or many, or leave the size out.

J gene: TRBJ2-1
clone size: .
V gene: TRBV19
D gene: .
CDR3 protein: CASSIEGSSYNEQFF
CDR3 DNA: TGTGCCAGTAGTATAGAGGGGAGCTCCTACAATGAGCAGTTCTTC

J gene: TRBJ2-1
clone size: .
V gene: TRBV30
D gene: TRBD1
CDR3 protein: CAWSTGTVYNEQFF
CDR3 DNA: TGTGCCTGGAGTACCGGGACAGTCTACAATGAGCAGTTCTTC

J gene: TRBJ2-1
clone size: few
V gene: TRBV11-2
D gene: TRBD2
CDR3 protein: CASSLTTSGSEEQFF
CDR3 DNA: TGTGCCAGCAGCTTAACAACTAGCGGGAGTGAAGAGCAGTTCTTC

J gene: TRBJ1-2
clone size: .
V gene: TRBV6-5
D gene: TRBD1
CDR3 protein: CATDRGRTNYGYTF
CDR3 DNA: TGTGCCACCGACAGGGGGCGAACTAACTATGGCTACACCTTC

J gene: TRBJ1-4
clone size: .
V gene: TRBV28
D gene: .
CDR3 protein: CASTAGDGNEKLFF
CDR3 DNA: TGTGCCAGCACCGCGGGGGACGGTAATGAAAAACTGTTTTTT

J gene: TRBJ1-2
clone size: .
V gene: TRBV28
D gene: TRBD1
CDR3 protein: CASSFLGGQGQDYGYTF
CDR3 DNA: TGTGCCAGCAGTTTTCTTGGGGGACAGGGGCAGGACTATGGCTACACCTTC

J gene: TRBJ2-2
clone size: .
V gene: TRBV9
D gene: TRBD1
CDR3 protein: CASSRSGGVATGELFF
CDR3 DNA: TGTGCCAGCAGCCGGTCAGGGGGCGTCGCCACCGGGGAGCTGTTTTTT

J gene: TRBJ1-2
clone size: .
V gene: TRBV5-6
D gene: .
CDR3 protein: CASSNSYGYTF
CDR3 DNA: TGTGCCAGCAGCAATAGCTATGGCTACACCTTC

J gene: TRBJ1-2
clone size: .
V gene: TRBV11-2
D gene: TRBD1
CDR3 protein: CASSPGTGGLGYTF
CDR3 DNA: TGTGCCAGCAGCCCCGGGACAGGGGGCCTTGGCTACACCTTC

J gene: TRBJ2-7
clone size: .
V gene: TRBV11-2
D gene: .
CDR3 protein: CASSLGAILGSSYEQYF
CDR3 DNA: TGTGCCAGCAGCTTAGGCGCGATTTTGGGCAGCTCCTACGAGCAGTACTTC

J gene: TRBJ2-7
clone size: .
V gene: TRBV5-5
D gene: TRBD2
CDR3 protein: CASSWDHSGGSSYEQYF
CDR3 DNA: TGTGCCAGCAGCTGGGACCACTCTGGCGGGAGTAGCTACGAGCAGTACTTC

J gene: TRBJ1-2
clone size: .
V gene: TRBV19
D gene: TRBD1
CDR3 protein: CASRTQGAAYGYTF
CDR3 DNA: TGTGCCAGTAGGACACAGGGGGCCGCGTATGGCTACACCTTC

J gene: TRBJ2-1
clone size: .
V gene: TRBV18
D gene: .
CDR3 protein: CASSPQAGALSYNEQFF
CDR3 DNA: TGTGCCAGCTCACCACAAGCAGGGGCCCTCTCCTACAATGAGCAGTTCTTC

J gene: TRBJ2-5
clone size: .
V gene: TRBV5-6
D gene: .
CDR3 protein: CASSLGSYQETQYF
CDR3 DNA: TGTGCCAGCAGCTTGGGCAGTTACCAAGAGACCCAGTACTTC

J gene: TRBJ1-2
clone size: few
V gene: TRBV7-2
D gene: .
CDR3 protein: CASSLLQNYGYTF
CDR3 DNA: TGTGCCAGCAGCTTATTACAGAACTATGGCTACACCTTC

J gene: TRBJ1-1
clone size: .
V gene: TRBV3-1/TRBV3-2
D gene: .
CDR3 protein: CASSQVGGAAEAFF
CDR3 DNA: TGTGCCAGCAGCCAAGTTGGGGGGGCGGCTGAAGCTTTCTTT

J gene: TRBJ2-3
clone size: .
V gene: TRBV2
D gene: TRBD2
CDR3 protein: CASRATSGRALDTQYF
CDR3 DNA: TGTGCCAGCAGAGCAACTAGCGGGAGGGCATTAGATACGCAGTATTTT

J gene: TRBJ1-2
clone size: .
V gene: TRBV3-1/TRBV3-2
D gene: TRBD1
CDR3 protein: CASSLDRGLGGYTF
CDR3 DNA: TGTGCCAGCAGTCTAGACAGGGGGCTGGGTGGCTACACCTTC

J gene: TRBJ2-1
clone size: once
V gene: TRBV10-3
D gene: TRBD2
CDR3 protein: CAIREPTSGRYNEQFF
CDR3 DNA: TGTGCCATCAGGGAGCCGACTAGCGGGAGATACAATGAGCAGTTCTTC

J gene: TRBJ1-4
clone size: .
V gene: TRBV4-1
D gene: .
CDR3 protein: CASSQGAGVDNEKLFF
CDR3 DNA: TGCGCCAGCAGCCAAGGTGCAGGGGTTGATAATGAAAAACTGTTTTTT

J gene: TRBJ1-5
clone size: .
V gene: TRBV6-1
D gene: .
CDR3 protein: CASSDFGRTSNQPQHF
CDR3 DNA: TGTGCCAGCAGTGATTTTGGGAGGACAAGCAATCAGCCCCAGCATTTT

J gene: TRBJ1-6
clone size: .
V gene: TRBV15
D gene: .
CDR3 protein: CATSRDLGQFSPLHF
CDR3 DNA: TGTGCCACCAGCAGAGATCTCGGACAATTCTCACCCCTCCACTTT